This TCR beta chain was recorded in a study of vaccination effects on CD4 cells after COVID-19. Study-level background: The participants, recipients of two vaccine doses, got either BNT162b2 or mRNA-1273.

Expansion with viral peptide pools was applied to antigen-specific CD4+ T cells by the ViraFEST assay prior to sequencing. On day 10 of culture, CD4+ T cells were separated out. A few million PBMC were seeded per well and grown in the presence of roughly 9.3 IU/ml IL-2 and 10 ug/ml peptides. The authors replaced half the medium with IL-2 medium on days 3 and 7. Libraries were prepared by immunoSEQ multiplex PCR; TCRdb keeps only in-frame clonotypes and omits some of them. The top ten hold roughly 2.3% of the sample, which has 50,000 to 65,000 clones, roughly 80% seen once. With 0 bases removed from V and 5 bases from J, the gap between germline ends came to 9 bases. This CDR3 spans 14 amino acids. Per the germline V gene, CDR1 is SGDLS and CDR2 is YYNGEE. Worth noting for this clone: The antigen remains unidentified.

The TCR originated in a human donor who received a COVID-19 vaccine. This chain uses TRBV9 with TRBJ1-5; D is unclear. The sequencing here drew on CD4+ T cells from PBMCs cultured with HCoV-229E spike peptides, taken before COVID-19 vaccination. In DNA, the CDR3 is TGTGCCAGCAGCGTAGAGGCCGGGTATCAGCCCCAGCATTTT. It codes for CASSVEAGYQPQHF. Complete variable domain (other parts from reference TRBV9 and TRBJ1-5): DSGVTQTPKHLITATGQRVTLRCSPRSGDLSVYWYQQSLDQGLQFLIQYYNGEERAKGNILERFSAQQFPDLHSELNLSSLELGDSALYFCASSVEAGYQPQHFGDGTRLSIL.